The rows below give T cell receptor beta chains drawn from one sample of a study of cytomegalovirus exposure and HLA in healthy donors. Only in-frame clones appear in the TCRdb table, and some are missing; sequencing was by immunoSEQ multiplex PCR. This table holds 120,000 or so clones, roughly 80% found once. The sequenced material came from PBMCs. The receptor source for this set is a man younger than 45 in good health and CMV-seronegative. Both conserved end residues are part of each CDR3. The D gene is left open where the match is weak. Where a row states a size, it is once, few, many or the class of an expanded clone; other rows omit it.

abundance | d_gene | j_gene | v_gene | CDR3nt | CDR3aa
few | - | TRBJ2-2 | TRBV10-3 | TGTGCCATCACAGGGACCGGGGAGCTGTTTTTT | CAITGTGELFF
- | TRBD2 | TRBJ2-7 | TRBV10-1 | TGCGCCAGCAGTAGTCCGGGACTAGCGGGAGGCCATCAAGAGCAGTACTTC | CASSSPGLAGGHQEQYF
once | - | TRBJ2-3 | TRBV9 | TGTGCCAGCAGCTTAAGCGGGCGCGGAGGCACAGATACGCAGTATTTT | CASSLSGRGGTDTQYF
- | TRBD1 | TRBJ2-6 | TRBV27 | TGTGCCAGCAGTACGCGACCGGGACAGGGTTTCTCTGGGGCCAACGTCCTGACTTTC | CASSTRPGQGFSGANVLTF
- | TRBD1 | TRBJ2-1 | TRBV27 | TGTGCCAGCGGGTATGACAGGGGCAATGAGCAGTTCTTC | CASGYDRGNEQFF
- | TRBD1 | TRBJ1-3 | TRBV9 | TGTGCCAGCAGCGTAGGGGACAGGCCTGGAAACACCATATATTTT | CASSVGDRPGNTIYF
few | TRBD2 | TRBJ2-2 | TRBV4-3 | TGCGCCAGCAGCCAAGATCCAAGCGGGGGGGCCCCCGGGGAGCTGTTTTTT | CASSQDPSGGAPGELFF
- | TRBD1 | TRBJ1-5 | TRBV7-9 | TGTGCCAGCAGCTTATGGGGACAGGGGGTACTGGGCAATCAGCCCCAGCATTTT | CASSLWGQGVLGNQPQHF
- | TRBD1 | TRBJ2-1 | TRBV27 | TGTGCCAGCGCCGGGACAGGGATCCTATACAATGAGCAGTTCTTC | CASAGTGILYNEQFF
- | TRBD1 | TRBJ1-3 | TRBV2 | TGTGCCAGCAGTGTCACAGGGGCTGGAAACACCATATATTTT | CASSVTGAGNTIYF
- | - | TRBJ1-1 | TRBV4-1 | TGCGCCAGCAGCCAAGACCTGACAGCCATGAACACTGAAGCTTTCTTT | CASSQDLTAMNTEAFF
- | - | TRBJ1-6 | TRBV28 | TGTGCCAGCAGCCTGGACAGAGAATCACCCCTCCACTTT | CASSLDRESPLHF
few | - | TRBJ1-5 | TRBV19 | TGTGCCAGTAGTATGCCTGGACTGGGCAATCAGCCCCAGCATTTT | CASSMPGLGNQPQHF
- | - | TRBJ1-1 | TRBV21-1 | TGTGCCAGCAGCGAAGGCCAGGGGGCCACCACTGAAGCTTTCTTT | CASSEGQGATTEAFF
- | TRBD1 | TRBJ1-4 | TRBV28 | TGTGCCAGCAGGAAACAGGGGGCGCGTATTAATGAAAAACTGTTTTTT | CASRKQGARINEKLFF
- | - | TRBJ1-2 | TRBV6-1 | TGTGCCAGCAGTGAAGCGGCAGGAAACTATGGCTACACCTTC | CASSEAAGNYGYTF
once | TRBD1 | TRBJ1-5 | TRBV6-5 | TGTGCCAGCAGTTACTCGGGACAGGGGATTCAGCCCCAGCATTTT | CASSYSGQGIQPQHF